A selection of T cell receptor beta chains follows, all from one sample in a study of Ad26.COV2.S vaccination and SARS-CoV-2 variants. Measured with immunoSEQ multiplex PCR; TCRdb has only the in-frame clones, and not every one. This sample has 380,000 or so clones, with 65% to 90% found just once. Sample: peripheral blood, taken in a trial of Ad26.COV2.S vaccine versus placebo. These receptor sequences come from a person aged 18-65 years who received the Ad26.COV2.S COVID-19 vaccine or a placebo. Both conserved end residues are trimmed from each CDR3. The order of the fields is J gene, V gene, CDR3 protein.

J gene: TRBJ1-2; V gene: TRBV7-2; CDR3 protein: ASRWGIDGYGYT
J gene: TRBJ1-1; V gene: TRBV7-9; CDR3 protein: ASSLYEGNTEAF
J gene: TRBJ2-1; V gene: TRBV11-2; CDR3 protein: ASSPGLAGRNEQF
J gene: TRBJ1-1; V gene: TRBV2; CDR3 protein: ASRPQGVAEAF
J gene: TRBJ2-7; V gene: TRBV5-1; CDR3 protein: ASSHSSHPYEQY
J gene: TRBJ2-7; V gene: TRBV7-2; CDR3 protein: ASSFGGSSYEQY
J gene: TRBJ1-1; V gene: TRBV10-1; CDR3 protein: ASSESFPGQGMNTEAF
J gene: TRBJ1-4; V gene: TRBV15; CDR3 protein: ATSRNRLRVGNEKLF
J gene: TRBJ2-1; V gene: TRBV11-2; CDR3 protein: ASSSSGSPYNEQF
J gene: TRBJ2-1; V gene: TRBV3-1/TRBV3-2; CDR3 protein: ASSQYDRGPYNEQF
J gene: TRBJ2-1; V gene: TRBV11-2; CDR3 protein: ASSLVWGALNYNEQF
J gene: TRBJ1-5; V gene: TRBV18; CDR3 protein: ASSPQEINQPQH
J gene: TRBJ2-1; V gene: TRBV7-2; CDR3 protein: ASSLPGWGGTYNEQF
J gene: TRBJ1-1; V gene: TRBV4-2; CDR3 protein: ASSQTPLVAADYTEAF
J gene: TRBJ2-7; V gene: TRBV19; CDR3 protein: ASSPGLDSYEQY
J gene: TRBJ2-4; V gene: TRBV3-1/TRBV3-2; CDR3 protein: ASSPTGAGNIQY
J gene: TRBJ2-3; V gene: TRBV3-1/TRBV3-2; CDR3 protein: ASSQRVAANTQY
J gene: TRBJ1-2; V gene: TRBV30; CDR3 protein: AWSDTGVYGYT
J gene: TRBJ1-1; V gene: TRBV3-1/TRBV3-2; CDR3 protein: ASSFRDRGAVEAF
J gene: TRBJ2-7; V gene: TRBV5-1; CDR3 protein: ASSPPGQTYEQY
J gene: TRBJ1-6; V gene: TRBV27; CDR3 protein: ASSPTGTDRNSPLH
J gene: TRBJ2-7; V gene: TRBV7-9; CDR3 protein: ASSLGGRGYEQY
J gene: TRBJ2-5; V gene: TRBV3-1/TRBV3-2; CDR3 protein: ASSQGGGEETQY
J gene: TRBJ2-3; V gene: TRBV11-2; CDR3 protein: ASSLEVGGGADTQY
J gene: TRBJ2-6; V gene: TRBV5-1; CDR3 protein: ASSLAITETGANVLT
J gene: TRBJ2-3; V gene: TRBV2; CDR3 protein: ASSDQSGRADTQY
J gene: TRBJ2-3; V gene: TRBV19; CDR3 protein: ASNDPSGSSGDTQY